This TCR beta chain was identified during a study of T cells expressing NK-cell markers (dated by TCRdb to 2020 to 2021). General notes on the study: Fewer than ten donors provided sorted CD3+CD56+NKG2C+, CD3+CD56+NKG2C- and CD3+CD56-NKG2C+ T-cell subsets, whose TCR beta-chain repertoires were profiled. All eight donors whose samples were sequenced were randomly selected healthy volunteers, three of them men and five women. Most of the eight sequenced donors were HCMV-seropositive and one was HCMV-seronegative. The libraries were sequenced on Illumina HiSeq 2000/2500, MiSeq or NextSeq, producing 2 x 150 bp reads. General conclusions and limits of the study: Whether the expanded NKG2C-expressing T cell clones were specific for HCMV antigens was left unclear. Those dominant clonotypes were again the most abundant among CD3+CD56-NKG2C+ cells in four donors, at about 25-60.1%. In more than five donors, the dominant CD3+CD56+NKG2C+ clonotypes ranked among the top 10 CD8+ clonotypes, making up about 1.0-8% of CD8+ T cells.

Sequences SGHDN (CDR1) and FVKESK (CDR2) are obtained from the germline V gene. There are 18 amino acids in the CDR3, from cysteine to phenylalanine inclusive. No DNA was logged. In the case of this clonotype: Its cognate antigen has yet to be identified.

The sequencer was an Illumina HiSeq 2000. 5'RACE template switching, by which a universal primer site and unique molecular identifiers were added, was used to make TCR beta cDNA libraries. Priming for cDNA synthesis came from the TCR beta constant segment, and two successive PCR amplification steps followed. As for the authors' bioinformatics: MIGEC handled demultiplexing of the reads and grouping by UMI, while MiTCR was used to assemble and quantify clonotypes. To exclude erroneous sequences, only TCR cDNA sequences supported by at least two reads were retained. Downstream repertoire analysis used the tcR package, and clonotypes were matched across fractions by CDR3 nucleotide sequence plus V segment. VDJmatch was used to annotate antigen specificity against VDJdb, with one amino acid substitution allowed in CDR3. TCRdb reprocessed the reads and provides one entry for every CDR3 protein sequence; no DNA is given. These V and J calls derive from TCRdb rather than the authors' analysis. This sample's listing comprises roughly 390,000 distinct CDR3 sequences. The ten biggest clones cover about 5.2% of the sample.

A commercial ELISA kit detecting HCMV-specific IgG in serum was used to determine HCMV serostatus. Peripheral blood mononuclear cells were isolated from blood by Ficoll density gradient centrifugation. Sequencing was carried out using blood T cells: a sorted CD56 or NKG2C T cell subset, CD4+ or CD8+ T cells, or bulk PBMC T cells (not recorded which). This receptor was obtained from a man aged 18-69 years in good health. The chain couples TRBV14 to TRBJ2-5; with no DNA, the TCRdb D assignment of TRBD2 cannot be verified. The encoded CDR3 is CASSQEGGLAGSQETQYF.